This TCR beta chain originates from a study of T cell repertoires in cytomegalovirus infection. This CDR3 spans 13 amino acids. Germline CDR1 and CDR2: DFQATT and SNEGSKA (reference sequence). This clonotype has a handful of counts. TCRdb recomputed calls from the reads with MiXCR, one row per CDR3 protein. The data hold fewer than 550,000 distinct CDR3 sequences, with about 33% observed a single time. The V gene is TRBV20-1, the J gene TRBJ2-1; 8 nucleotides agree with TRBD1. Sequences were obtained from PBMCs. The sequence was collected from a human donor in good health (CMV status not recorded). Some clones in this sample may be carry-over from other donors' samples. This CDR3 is CRPGTGNYNEQFF. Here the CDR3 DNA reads TGCAGGCCCGGGACAGGCAACTATAATGAGCAGTTCTTC.